The next 20 T cell receptor beta chains were all read from a single sample in a study of CD8+ T cells in alopecia areata. Treatment denoted: oral pan-JAK inhibitor, 5-10 mg twice daily. cDNA reverse transcribed from extracted RNA served as the sequencing template. Using immunoSEQ multiplex PCR, the repertoire was profiled, and TCRdb retains in-frame clones only, with some absent. The sample consists of 200,000 or so clones, 55% to 75% of them appearing once. This specimen was CD4+ T cells sorted from blood, taken at week 24, from a patient treated with tofacitinib. The receptors shown here come from a human donor with alopecia areata.

This clone was recorded a few times. The chain couples TRBV4-3 to TRBJ2-3; no reliable D call. V lost 1 base and J lost 3, with 8 bases in between. Germline lookup yields CDR1 LGHNA and CDR2 YSLEER. The CDR3 is 14 residues long. CDR3 residues: CASSQVSRTDTQYF. CDR3 DNA sequence: TGCGCCAGCAGCCAAGTCTCCAGAACAGATACGCAGTATTTT.

This clone was seen a few times. The CDR3: CASSQPGNTQYF. DNA for the CDR3: TGTGCCAGCAGCCAGCCAGGAAATACGCAGTATTTT. The chain joins TRBV14 to TRBJ2-3; D gene uncertain. Germline V gene data show CDR1 as SGHDN and CDR2 as FVKESK. Trimming removed 3 bases from V and 7 bases from J, with 8 bases in between. The CDR3 has 12 residues.

DNA of the CDR3: TGTGCCAGCAGCTTAAGGTCCGATAGCTCCTACAATGAGCAGTTCTTC. It encodes CASSLRSDSSYNEQFF. The chain has TRBV11-2 and TRBJ2-1; D is uncertain. This CDR3 has 16 residues. The germline CDR1 and CDR2 sequences are SGHAT and FQNNGV. V lost 2 bases, J lost 0 bases, and 11 bases lay in between.

This clone was counted only a few times. CDR3 DNA: TGTGCCAGCAGCCTCGTTTTGGCAGGGAGCTACAATGAGCAGTTCTTC. This translates into CASSLVLAGSYNEQFF. The V and J genes are TRBV7-2 and TRBJ2-1; perhaps D is TRBD1 or TRBD2 (5 bases each). The V gene lost 5 bases and the J gene lost 3 bases, with 17 bases spanning the gap. This CDR3 spans 16 amino acids. Germline values: CDR1 SGHTA, CDR2 FQGNSA.

The rearrangement uses TRBV11-2 and TRBJ2-3, with 11 bases that match TRBD2. CDR1 and CDR2 from the germline V gene are SGHAT and FQNNGV. Germline trimming cut 7 bases from V and 2 bases from J; bases unmatched to any gene: 14. The CDR3 runs to 18 residues. The CDR3 coding sequence is TGTGCCAGCACCAAAAGGGGGATGGGACTAGCGGACACAGATACGCAGTATTTT. Translation gives CASTKRGMGLADTDTQYF.

V gene TRBV15 combines with J gene TRBJ1-1; D ambiguous. Germline lookup yields CDR1 LNHNV and CDR2 YYDKDF (reference sequence). This CDR3 is 15 amino acids long. Trimming left V 0 bases short and J 2 bases short, with 10 bases between. CDR3 residues: CATSREKGPNTEAFF. DNA of the CDR3: TGTGCCACCAGCAGAGAAAAGGGCCCTAACACTGAAGCTTTCTTT.

This clone showed up just a few times. This chain connects TRBV5-1 to TRBJ2-3; the D is unclear. Germline CDR1 and CDR2: SGHRS and YFSETQ. With 5 bases removed from V and 3 bases from J, the gap between germline ends came to 7 bases. The CDR3 has 12 amino acids. The CDR3: CASRVGTDTQYF. The CDR3 DNA reads TGCGCCAGCAGAGTTGGGACAGATACGCAGTATTTT.

This clone has more than one count but fewer than ten. The rearrangement joins TRBV5-4 to TRBJ2-1, with D perhaps matching TRBD1 (7 bases). V was cut by 2 bases and J by 7 bases, with 19 bases left in between. In germline, CDR1 is SGHNT, CDR2 YYREEE (reference sequence). This CDR3 comprises 16 residues. The CDR3 sequence is CASSLPRQGGGNEQFF. The CDR3 nucleotides read TGTGCCAGCAGCTTACCGCGACAGGGAGGAGGTAATGAGCAGTTCTTC.

The CDR3 is CAWKFAGSTDTQYF. CDR3 sequence (DNA): TGTGCCTGGAAGTTTGCGGGAAGCACAGATACGCAGTATTTT. The rearrangement joins TRBV30 to TRBJ2-3, with D possibly being TRBD2 (6 bases). From germline, CDR1 is GTSNPN and CDR2 SVGIG (reference sequence). Trimming took off 4 bases at V and 0 bases at J, with 11 bases between the two ends. This CDR3 has 14 amino acids. The whole variable domain, remainder taken from reference TRBV30 and TRBJ2-3, is SQTIHQWPATLVQPVGSPLSLECTVEGTSNPNLYWYRQAAGRGLQLLFYSVGIGQISSEVPQNLSASRPQDRQFILSSKKLLLSDSGFYLCAWKFAGSTDTQYFGPGTRLTVL.

The chain carries TRBV4-1 and TRBJ1-5; D is perhaps TRBD1 (5 bases). CDR1 and CDR2 from the germline V gene are MGHRA and YSYEKL. V lost 4 bases, J lost 4 bases, and 11 bases lay in between. The CDR3 consists of 14 residues. The CDR3 sequence: CASSRWDGNQPQHF. The CDR3 DNA is TGCGCCAGCAGCCGATGGGACGGTAATCAGCCCCAGCATTTT.

The chain carries TRBV30 and TRBJ1-2; tentative D call: TRBD1 (6 bases). The CDR3 contains 13 residues. Between the trimmed V and J ends, which lost 4 bases and 5 bases, there was a span of 14 bases. CDR1 is GTSNPN, CDR2 SVGIG, per germline (reference sequence). This chain's CDR3 is CAWTRTATYGYTF. CDR3 DNA sequence: TGTGCCTGGACCCGGACAGCTACTTATGGCTACACCTTC.

This clone was observed a handful of times. V and J are TRBV28 and TRBJ1-1, with TRBD1 matching over 7 bases. The CDR3 totals 14 residues. CDR1 is MDHEN, CDR2 SYDVKM, per germline. Germline trimming cut 3 bases from V and 6 bases from J; bases unmatched to any gene: 7. The CDR3 reads CASSFHRGRAEAFF. CDR3 nucleotides: TGTGCCAGCAGTTTCCACAGGGGAAGGGCTGAAGCTTTCTTT.

The J gene is TRBJ1-6, the V gene TRBV29-1; 8 bases fit TRBD1. The CDR3 covers 14 residues. V dropped 4 bases and J dropped 7; count of bases not matched to a gene: 6. Germline V gives CDR1 SQVTM, CDR2 ANQGSEA. The CDR3 nucleotides are TGCAGCGTTGTTTTGGCAGGGGGCAATTCACCCCTCCACTTT. Its translation is CSVVLAGGNSPLHF. The full variable domain, completed using reference TRBV29-1 and TRBJ1-6, is SAVISQKPSRDICQRGTSLTIQCQVDSQVTMMFWYRQQPGQSLTLIATANQGSEATYESGFVIDKFPISRPNLTFSTLTVSNMSPEDSSIYLCSVVLAGGNSPLHFGNGTRLTVT.

The chain recombines TRBV6-6 with TRBJ2-5; the D is unclear. CDR3 size: 11 residues. Germline values: CDR1 MNHNY, CDR2 SVGAGI (reference sequence). V lost 5 bases, J lost 5 bases, and 6 bases lay in between. This CDR3 is CASSVTETQYF. In DNA form, the CDR3 reads TGTGCCAGCAGTGTAACGGAGACCCAGTACTTC.

The chain has TRBV5-1 and TRBJ2-5; tentative D call: TRBD2 (5 bases). CDR1 and CDR2 (germline): SGHRS, YFSETQ. The CDR3 totals 14 residues. Deletions cut 4 bases from V and 1 base from J, with 11 bases between. CDR3 DNA: TGCGCCAGCAGCAGGAGCGGTACCCAAGAGACCCAGTACTTC. Residues: CASSRSGTQETQYF. Using reference TRBV5-1 and TRBJ2-5 for the parts outside the CDR3, the full variable domain is KAGVTQTPRYLIKTRGQQVTLSCSPISGHRSVSWYQQTPGQGLQFLFEYFSETQRNKGNFPGRFSGRQFSNSRSEMNVSTLELGDSALYLCASSRSGTQETQYFGPGTRLLVL.

This clone was seen only once. The chain joins TRBV7-9 to TRBJ1-1, with D uncertain. CDR1 is SEHNR, CDR2 FQNEAQ, per germline (reference sequence). V dropped 5 bases and J dropped 4 bases, with 23 bases sitting between them. The CDR3 runs to 17 residues. The CDR3 loop is CASSPGWARFMGTEAFF. The CDR3 bases are TGTGCCAGCAGCCCCGGTTGGGCCCGATTTATGGGCACTGAAGCTTTCTTT.

The rearrangement links TRBV30 to TRBJ1-1, with D possibly TRBD1 on 6 matching bases. The V and J ends lost 8 bases and 6 bases respectively, with 13 bases between them. This CDR3 region has 11 residues. Germline CDR1 GTSNPN, CDR2 SVGIG (reference sequence). CDR3 in DNA: TGTGCCGGAAACAGGGCCCCTGAAGCTTTCTTT. As protein: CAGNRAPEAFF.

The chain has TRBV20-1 and TRBJ2-2; D remains unclear. This CDR3 is built from 11 residues. The V end was cut by 6 bases, the J end by 4 bases, with 6 bases between. Germline V lookup: CDR1 DFQATT, CDR2 SNEGSKA (reference sequence). CDR3: CSAWGTGELFF. The CDR3 DNA reads TGCAGTGCCTGGGGCACCGGGGAGCTGTTTTTT.

V is TRBV15 and J is TRBJ2-5; D is unresolved. The tail of the sequence fits TRBJ2-7 better, so the J call may be wrong. CDR3 length: 13 residues. CDR1 is LNHNV, CDR2 YYDKDF, per germline (reference sequence). The DNA of the CDR3 is TGTGCCACCAGCAGAGAAGGCGCGTACGAGCAGTACTTC. The encoded protein is CATSREGAYEQYF.

V and J are TRBV2 and TRBJ2-4, with 7 bases aligning to TRBD2. The CDR3 is made up of 15 amino acids. Germline trimming cut 6 bases from V and 7 bases from J; bases unmatched to any gene: 12. The V gene's germline CDR1 is SNHLY and CDR2 FYNNEI. The CDR3 loop reads CASRAQGWEGNIQYF. The CDR3 DNA reads as TGTGCCAGCAGAGCTCAGGGTTGGGAGGGGAACATTCAGTACTTC.